The present T cell receptor (beta chain) was sequenced within a study of blood T cell repertoires in COVID-19. Germline V gene lookup returns CDR1 SGHTA and CDR2 FQGNSA. Trimming cost V 3 bases and J 6 bases; bases outside gene matches: 9. CDR3 length equals 15 residues. Sequencing was performed with immunoSEQ multiplex PCR; in TCRdb, only in-frame clones are kept and a portion is missing. Seen here are roughly 150,000 clones, around 91% observed once, and the top ten hold roughly 3%. The chain is built from TRBV7-2 and TRBJ2-7; TRBD2 aligns across 9 bases. The TCR originated in a woman aged 55-70 years with active COVID-19. The sequenced material came from peripheral blood. CDR3 residues: CASSFSGRGLSEQYF. DNA for the CDR3: TGTGCCAGCAGCTTTAGCGGGAGAGGGTTGAGCGAGCAGTACTTC.